The TCR beta chain under discussion was sequenced for a study of T cells in Graves' hyperthyroidism and ophthalmopathy (dated by TCRdb to about 2019). For context, the study as a whole: Peripheral blood samples were taken at initial diagnosis, before any treatment was given. The paper describes TCR Vbeta CDR3 sequencing of about 140 peripheral blood samples, made up of roughly 45 ophthalmopathy patients, approximately 76 hyperthyroidism patients and around 17 progressor patients. To identify TCR V-J signatures that set the groups apart, the researchers used a discovery cohort of more than 95 patients, made up of around 42 with Graves' ophthalmopathy and about 55 with stable Graves' hyperthyroidism. In six Graves' hyperthyroidism patients, the study also compared T-cell repertoires from thyroid tissue with T-cell repertoires from blood. The roughly 94 discovery patients were randomly split 7:3 into training and test sets. Once sampling was done, hyperthyroidism patients were given methimazole at a starting dose of 30 mg daily, whereas ophthalmopathy patients were given high-dose intravenous methylprednisolone. Whether ophthalmopathy could be predicted prospectively was tested in an independent validation cohort made up of approximately 19 hyperthyroidism patients plus 17 patients who later progressed to ophthalmopathy. Results and caveats for the whole study, not just this receptor: No statistical method was used to set the sample size in advance, and investigators knew the group allocation. Blood samples also contained most of the expanded thyroid clonotypes (frequency above 0.001), which suggests that blood repertoires may reflect thyroid immune responses. A model built on a 13 V-J signature distinguished ophthalmopathy from stable hyperthyroidism, reaching roughly 88% sensitivity and 81% to 83% specificity in cross-validation and 80%/75% in testing. In validation, the model predicted progression to ophthalmopathy with 55% to 71% sensitivity and around 72% specificity, a median of approximately 6.7 months before onset.

Stable Graves' hyperthyroidism was defined as the absence of progression to ophthalmopathy over 18 months of follow-up. Hyperthyroidism patients were newly diagnosed, with disease duration under 2 months, and aged 18 to 65 years. Exclusion was applied to patients with uncontrolled infections, other autoimmune diseases, pregnancy or lactation. Diagnoses relied on clinical symptoms, serum thyroxine and TRAb, thyroid ultrasound and orbital computed tomography. PBMCs were isolated from 10 ml of fresh peripheral blood by Ficoll-Paque density gradient centrifugation. Trizol reagent was used to extract total RNA, and RNA quality was then checked on an Agilent 2100 Bioanalyzer. The TCR beta CDR3 regions were amplified from the RNA transcripts. A first-round RT-PCR of the TCR CDR3 used the HTBI primer set with the Qiagen OneStep RT-PCR kit. Libraries were constructed in a second round of multiplex PCR, after which size selection and purification were performed. Libraries were sequenced paired-end with 100 bp reads on an Illumina HiSeq2000. The authors' pipeline ran thus. SOAPnuke was used to process the raw data, removing reads that contained adapters or uncalled bases, had a mean Phred below 15, or lacked an exact match to the constant primer or identifier. COPE v1.2.5 was used to merge high-quality paired reads, and clonotypes were defined as unique nucleotide sequences. MiTCR v1.1 was used to align clonotypes to the IMGT TRBV, TRBD and TRBJ reference segments. The analysis included only V-J combinations with a frequency above 0.0001, which together covered 99% to 99.2% of the repertoires. A TCS score was defined as the ratio between F50 (clonal expansion) and ExV (chaos), using BLOSUM62-based TCRdist between CDR3 peptides within each V-J. Welch's t-statistics and random forest reduced roughly 530 V-J features to roughly 13, which were used in a naive Bayes classifier (R e1071). The public reads were quality trimmed at Q25 with fastp and then assembled into clones with MiXCR by TCRdb, keeping productive beta chains. Rows are unified per CDR3 protein, each entry keeping the most common DNA and genes. The V and J calls were not made by the authors but by TCRdb's processing. For this sample there are 600,000 or so distinct CDR3 sequences; about 16% appear just once. Clones ranked in the top ten supply approximately 3.9% of the sample.

Remarks on this clonotype: It has no known antigen specificity. Per-nucleotide qualities are absent, and no much larger clonotype sits a single base away.

The sequence was collected from a woman in her 30s with Graves' hyperthyroidism. The specimen sequenced was blood.

The CDR3 is CASSRLEGLNTEAFF. The sequence in DNA is TGTGCCAGTAGTAGGTTGGAGGGTTTGAACACTGAAGCTTTCTTT. The chain joins TRBV19 to TRBJ1-1, with the D gene too uncertain to name. Looking up the germline V gene (reference sequence) yields CDR1 LNHDA and CDR2 SQIVND. The junction shows trimming of 4 bases on V and 0 bases on J, plus 12 bases between the germline ends. The CDR3 sequence holds 15 residues, the cysteine and phenylalanine included. The read is trimmed to its CDR3 DNA, 45 bases read in frame from base 1.